The T cell receptor (beta chain) described here comes from a study of regulatory T cells in long-lasting Graves disease (dated by TCRdb to the early 2020s). The study in broad terms: Newly diagnosed Graves' disease patients had taken antithyroid drugs for less than 3 months. This study used TCR sequencing and RNA sequencing of peripheral blood to compare persistent Graves' disease patients against newly diagnosed Graves' disease patients. The study was conducted in China and was registered as a clinical trial. A total of around 35 samples underwent TCR sequencing: some 13 from persistent and approximately 20 from newly diagnosed Graves' disease patients.

Study-level results and caveats: Only the TCR beta chain was sequenced and analyzed. Patients with persistent disease shared more public clonotypes (around 2,500) than newly diagnosed patients did (around 980). Only peripheral blood was studied, because thyroid tissue, the primary lesion, was inaccessible. The small sample size was acknowledged by the authors as a limitation that may reduce accuracy. TRBV28, TRBJ1-2 and TRBJ2-5 were preferentially used in persistent disease, while TRBV20-1 and TRBJ2-1 were favored in newly diagnosed disease. Lower TCR Shannon entropy and fewer highly expanded clones were observed in persistent Graves' disease patients than in newly diagnosed patients, which suggested clonal expansion.

The intended sense of this specimen's time point label: newly diagnosed GD, antithyroid drugs for less than 3 months. For both TCR sequencing and RNA sequencing, RNA was extracted from PBMCs in TRIzol. The diagnosis of Graves' disease followed American Thyroid Association guidelines. Recruitment of patients was carried out at an endocrinology department in Xi'an, China. Each patient gave approximately 8.8 milliliters of peripheral blood, collected in an EDTA anticoagulant tube. Ficoll Paque Plus density gradient separation was used to isolate PBMCs, and no further T cell sorting was performed. An Agilent 2100 Bioanalyzer and agarose gel were used to assess RNA quality, and a NanoDrop 2000 was used to measure RNA concentration. V was cut back by 5 bases and J by 0 bases, leaving a gap of 13 bases between them. The CDR3 measures 15 amino acids from cysteine to phenylalanine. Of the read, only the CDR3 DNA is kept; its 45 bases are in frame from base 1. The germline V gene gives CDR1 as MNHNS and CDR2 as SASEGT.

About this clonotype itself: Its antigen is not yet known. One base away there is no much larger clone; base qualities are not given.

The method behind the library was multiplex PCR. Instrument used: Illumina HiSeq 4000. TCR beta libraries were built with iRepertoire HTBI primers and Arm-PCR amplification of CDR3 regions. PCR products were gel purified before sequencing. The paper's data handling went like this. A total of fewer than 80 TRBV and some 15 TRBJ segments were identified across samples and were used for gene usage analysis of CDR3 amino acid clonotypes. COPE and FqMerger were used to merge the filtered high-quality paired reads into contigs. Contigs were aligned with BLAST to IMGT TRBV, TRBD and TRBJ reference genes, and CDR3 was defined per IMGT. Clonotypes above 0.1% frequency were classified as highly expanded clones. Repertoire diversity was measured by Shannon entropy, and V-J evenness by the Gini coefficient. A clonotype found in more than one individual was treated as public. TCRdb redid the processing of the public reads, applying fastp at Q25 and MiXCR, and retained in-frame beta chains. For every CDR3 protein sequence, its rows merge into one entry that carries the most common genes and DNA. TCRdb's processing, not the study's, gives the V and J calls here. The sample includes approximately 390,000 distinct CDR3 sequences, with around 16% observed a single time. The top ten constitute 20% to 25% of the sample.

The same data also went into a second study, on T cells in Graves' hyperthyroidism and ophthalmopathy. That second publication adds: A patient counted as having stable Graves' hyperthyroidism if no progression to ophthalmopathy occurred over 18 months of follow-up. Hyperthyroidism patients were aged 18 to 65 years and newly diagnosed, with disease duration of less than 2 months. The study excluded patients with uncontrolled infections, other autoimmune diseases, pregnancy or lactation. Clinical symptoms, serum thyroxine and TRAb, thyroid ultrasound, and orbital computed tomography formed the basis for the diagnoses. The first round of RT-PCR for the TCR CDR3 was performed with the HTBI primer set and the Qiagen OneStep RT-PCR kit. Most expanded thyroid clonotypes (frequency above 0.001) were also detected in blood, suggesting blood repertoires may reflect thyroid immune responses. A model built on a 13 V-J signature distinguished ophthalmopathy from stable hyperthyroidism, reaching around 88% sensitivity and about 81% specificity in cross-validation and 80%/75% in testing. In validation, the model predicted progression to ophthalmopathy with just under 71% sensitivity and less than 80% specificity, a median of about 6 months before onset. A discovery cohort of about 100 patients, approximately 44 with Graves' ophthalmopathy and over 55 with stable Graves' hyperthyroidism, was used to find distinguishing TCR V-J signatures. Prospective prediction of ophthalmopathy was tested in an independent validation cohort consisting of fewer than 20 hyperthyroidism patients and approximately 16 patients who later progressed to ophthalmopathy. The 100 or so discovery patients were randomly divided into training and test sets at a 7:3 ratio. The study also compared thyroid tissue and blood T-cell repertoires from over 5 Graves' hyperthyroidism patients. Following sampling, methimazole starting at 30 mg daily was given to hyperthyroidism patients, and high-dose intravenous methylprednisolone was given to ophthalmopathy patients. Libraries were constructed in a second round of multiplex PCR, after which size selection and purification were performed. The libraries were sequenced on an Illumina HiSeq2000 using paired-end 100 bp reads. Raw data were processed with SOAPnuke, discarding reads with adapters, uncalled bases, mean Phred below 15, or no exact constant-primer or identifier match. High-quality paired reads were merged using COPE v1.2.5, and each unique nucleotide sequence was defined as a clonotype. Clonotypes were aligned to IMGT TRBV, TRBD and TRBJ reference segments using MiTCR v1.1. Analysis was restricted to V-J combinations with a frequency above 0.0001, which covered roughly 99% of repertoires. The TCS score was defined as F50 (clonal expansion) divided by E x V (chaos), with BLOSUM62-based TCRdist calculated between CDR3 peptides within each V-J. Welch's t-statistics and random forest reduced fewer than 600 V-J features to fewer than 15, which were used in a naive Bayes classifier (R e1071). Sample size was not statistically predetermined, and blinding of investigators to group allocation was not performed. The paper reports TCR Vbeta CDR3 sequencing of roughly 140 peripheral blood samples: 43 ophthalmopathy, about 75 hyperthyroidism and approximately 17 progressor patients.

Rearrangement joined TRBV6-1 to TRBJ1-2; the D segment could be TRBD1, given 6 matching bases. This clonotype was obtained from a woman younger than 35 with Graves disease. Donor details come from another sample of the same person, matched by shared clones. Sequencing used peripheral blood mononuclear cells (PBMCs), obtained at new diagnosis, from a patient treated with antithyroid drugs. The bases are TGTGCCAGCAGTCCTTTCAGGGGTTCTAACTATGGCTACACCTTC. Its translation is CASSPFRGSNYGYTF.